These T cell receptor beta chains were read from a single sample in a study of T cells in Graves' hyperthyroidism and ophthalmopathy. TCRdb fed the multiplex PCR reads into MiXCR, producing one record per CDR3 protein. The sample records about 180,000 distinct CDR3 sequences, about 9% being singletons. The sequencing sample was made of blood. These TCRs come from a woman aged 18-30 years with Graves' hyperthyroidism that later progressed to Graves' ophthalmopathy. The conserved cysteine and the conserved F or W are not part of the CDR3 here.

>TRBJ1-2|TRBV3-1
ASSQGSQGFGYGYT
>TRBJ1-2|TRBV6-1
ASSSYGRIGYGYT
>TRBJ2-5|TRBV7-8
ASSTERGGGTQY
>TRBJ2-5|TRBV29-1
SVDRGRQETQY
>TRBJ2-1|TRBV19
ASSSRAGVDFNNEQF
>TRBJ2-5|TRBV7-8
ASSHIGTGAEETQY
>TRBJ1-2|TRBV15
ATSSSSNYGYT
>TRBJ1-5|TRBV20-1
SARKLGNRENQPQH
>TRBJ2-1|TRBV12-3/TRBV12-4
ASSATGVAGYNEQF
>TRBJ2-7|TRBV5-1
ASSLGQIYEQY
>TRBJ1-1|TRBV3-1
ASSQGSGVTEAF
>TRBJ1-1|TRBV27
ASSLSSGLNTEAF
>TRBJ2-1|TRBV4-1
ASSQETSGGPSYNEQF
>TRBJ2-7|TRBV6-1
ASQGLAGGVEQY
>TRBJ2-1|TRBV9
ASSVDREGLGEQF
>TRBJ1-1|TRBV9
ASRSLGANTEAF
>TRBJ1-4|TRBV19
ASSTGDRRTGGSEKLF
>TRBJ2-3|TRBV7-2
ASSLAGGRGDTQY
>TRBJ2-3|TRBV12-3/TRBV12-4
ATYSTDTQY
>TRBJ1-1|TRBV5-1
ASSFGFIGNTEAF
>TRBJ2-3|TRBV19
ASSIVGTSGEGTDTQY
>TRBJ2-6|TRBV7-3
ASSLMGGGHSGANVLT
>TRBJ2-5|TRBV28
ASSFGAAETQY
>TRBJ2-3|TRBV5-1
ASSGGSGKFTDTQY
>TRBJ1-5|TRBV12-3/TRBV12-4
ASSLDRGRVNQPQH
>TRBJ1-6|TRBV12-3/TRBV12-4
ASSLDVGGSSYNSPLH
>TRBJ1-4|TRBV6-2/TRBV6-3
ASSYRGATNEKLF
>TRBJ2-1|TRBV6-1
ASSETSSSYNEQF
>TRBJ1-3|TRBV6-1
ASSEGGHSGNTIY
>TRBJ1-2|TRBV10-3
AIYPGGQVFEGYT
>TRBJ2-3|TRBV6-1
ASSRRLAGGPGTDTQY
>TRBJ1-1|TRBV20-1
SVPTHEVTAEAF
>TRBJ2-2|TRBV19
ASSIQGLGELF
>TRBJ1-2|TRBV28
ASSPRRGGNYGYT
>TRBJ2-5|TRBV15
ATSSYHSGGGNQETQY
>TRBJ1-4|TRBV28
ASSSGGSGEKLF
>TRBJ2-7|TRBV2
ASSVVYTYEQY
>TRBJ2-1|TRBV20-1
SARDRWEEGGSYNEQF
>TRBJ2-1|TRBV27
ASSRTGGRRNLNEQF
>TRBJ1-6|TRBV5-5
ASSASGQENSPLH
>TRBJ2-3|TRBV20-1
SARGQGTDTQY
>TRBJ2-7|TRBV12-3/TRBV12-4
ASRPRTGVHYEQY
>TRBJ2-1|TRBV6-5
ASSYSTGIGEQF
>TRBJ1-2|TRBV4-1
ASSQDQGPTNYGYT
>TRBJ1-2|TRBV6-1
ASSEDRARGYT